The clone carrying this T cell receptor beta chain has more than one count but fewer than ten. Its antigen remains unknown. Central memory, naive, regulatory and stem cell-like memory CD4+ cells were sorted by CD45RO/CCR7/CD25/CD127/CD95/CD27. Between the trimmed V and J ends, which lost 6 bases and 8 bases, there was a span of 12 bases. Germline V lookup: CDR1 MDHEN, CDR2 SYDVKM. This CDR3 has 12 amino acids. These data come from a study of beta chain features in type 1 diabetes. Study-wide background: Researchers looked at some 110 million sorted cells across all samples. Study-level findings and limits: Whatever favoring of shorter templates PCR might show would apply equally to patients and controls. There was a moderate but significant shortening of TCRB CDR3s in all four CD4+ subsets of Type 1 diabetes patients.

Every bit of the isolated RNA underwent reverse transcription, so sequencing read expressed TCRB transcripts. Repertoires were generated with immunoSEQ multiplex PCR, while TCRdb's copy carries only in-frame clones and drops some. The sample yields hundreds of thousands of clones, around 16% seen once. The sequence came from a man younger than 35 with type 1 diabetes. V usage is TRBV28 and J usage is TRBJ2-3, with TRBD2 as a possible D gene (6 bases). Specimen: naive CD4+ T cells from blood. In DNA form, the CDR3 reads TGTGCCAGCAGAACGGGGGAAGGTACGCAGTATTTT. Translated, it gives CASRTGEGTQYF.